This T cell receptor (beta chain) was found in a study of shared clonotypes between healthy human individuals. Study-wide background: Donors had three CD4 naive, three CD4 memory, two CD8 naive and one CD8 memory plate apiece.

The CDR3 is 14 residues long. CDR1 SGHNT and CDR2 YYREEE come from the germline V gene (reference sequence). The J segment lost 6 bases and the V segment lost 2 bases, leaving 4 bases of the junction unmatched. Findings and limits, study-wide: Among non-shared clonotypes, generation probabilities were lower than among those shared by all four donors.

Only in-frame clones appear in the TCRdb table, and some are missing; sequencing was by immunoSEQ multiplex PCR. The table lists millions of clones, 90% to 95% of them singletons, with about 1.5% in the top ten. This clone showed up just once. Its antigen is not identified. The naive CD8 subset, CD45RO-negative cells positively selected for CCR7, excluded terminally differentiated effector memory CD45RA+ cells. Donors, healthy HIV-negative adults, lacked recent acute infections or vaccinations. Sample: naive CD8+ T cells from PBMCs. The clonotype comes from a man aged 18 to 35 in good health. Some clones in this sample may be carry-over from other donors' samples. This chain uses TRBV5-4 with TRBJ1-4; 7 nucleotides line up with TRBD1. The CDR3 sequence is CASSFIGGDEKLFF. The CDR3 nucleotides are TGTGCCAGCAGCTTTATAGGGGGCGATGAAAAACTGTTTTTT.